Shown below are 21 T cell receptor beta chains from a single sample sequenced in a study of monozygotic twins with inflammatory bowel disease. TCRdb re-called the 5' RACE reads; every CDR3 protein appears as one record, without DNA. The table lists 200,000 to 250,000 distinct CDR3 sequences, with 1.5% to 2% in the top ten. The sequenced material came from blood. Every receptor here comes from a human donor with ulcerative colitis or Crohn's disease, or a healthy co-twin of an affected twin (not recorded which).

V usage is TRBV6-5 and J usage is TRBJ2-3; the D gene TCRdb calls, TRBD1, cannot be checked with no DNA. Germline V gives CDR1 MNHEY, CDR2 SVGAGI. The CDR3 is 15 amino acids. The CDR3 region is CASSFSGQGGHTQYF.

The genes are TRBV5-4 and TRBJ1-4; lacking DNA, the TRBD1 call made by TCRdb goes unchecked. The CDR3 covers 18 residues. Germline-derived CDR1 and CDR2 are SGHNT and YYREEE (reference sequence). CDR3: CASSLVPFASGTNEKLFF.

The chain is built from TRBV6-2 or TRBV6-3 and TRBJ2-7. There are 14 residues in the CDR3. Per the germline V gene, CDR1 is MNHEY and CDR2 is SVGEGT. The chain's CDR3 is CASSYRTGAYEQYF.

The rearrangement links TRBV3-1 to TRBJ1-1. CDR1 is LGHDT and CDR2 is YNNKEL in the germline V gene (reference sequence). The CDR3 loop spans 15 amino acids. CDR3 protein: CASTQQAGVSAEAFF.

J is TRBJ2-7 and V is TRBV5-1. This CDR3 spans 15 amino acids. Germline assignment: CDR1 SGHRS and CDR2 YFSETQ. The CDR3 spells CASSPNQGGSYEQYF.

The V and J genes are TRBV7-9 and TRBJ2-7; TCRdb proposes TRBD1, but this gene call is untestable without DNA. Per the germline V gene, CDR1 is SEHNR and CDR2 is FQNEAQ (reference sequence). The CDR3 loop spans 14 amino acids. CDR3 region: CASSARDKSYEQYF.

The chain uses TRBV7-6 and TRBJ2-5; TCRdb returns TRBD2, unconfirmable since there is no DNA. This CDR3 has 13 amino acids. Germline V gene lookup returns CDR1 SGHVS and CDR2 FNYEAQ. CDR3: CASVPRASGTQYF.

The V and J genes are TRBV5-1 and TRBJ2-3; TCRdb outputs TRBD2, but without DNA this stays unchecked. Germline V gene data show CDR1 as SGHRS and CDR2 as YFSETQ. The CDR3 totals 17 residues. This CDR3 reads CASSLERGVASTDTQYF.

This chain joins TRBV9 and TRBJ2-6; no DNA is available, so the TRBD2 call from TCRdb remains unchecked. Per germline, CDR1 SGDLS and CDR2 YYNGEE. The CDR3 length is 17 residues. The CDR3 here is CASSVRGANSGANVLTF.

The chain uses TRBV20-1 and TRBJ1-4; with no DNA, the TCRdb D assignment of TRBD1 cannot be verified. The CDR3 totals 13 residues. Germline V gene lookup returns CDR1 DFQATT and CDR2 SNEGSKA (reference sequence). The CDR3: CSASNPVNEKLFF.

The chain carries TRBV5-1 and TRBJ2-7; lacking DNA, the TRBD1 call made by TCRdb goes unchecked. The germline V gene encodes CDR1 SGHRS and CDR2 YFSETQ. The CDR3 sequence is 14 residues long. Here the CDR3 reads CASSLQGPSYEQYF. The variable domain in full, completed from reference TRBV5-1 and TRBJ2-7, reads KAGVTQTPRYLIKTRGQQVTLSCSPISGHRSVSWYQQTPGQGLQFLFEYFSETQRNKGNFPGRFSGRQFSNSRSEMNVSTLELGDSALYLCASSLQGPSYEQYFGPGTRLTVT.

The V and J genes are TRBV19 and TRBJ1-5; TCRdb proposes TRBD1, but this gene call is untestable without DNA. The CDR3 runs 15 residues. CDR1 and CDR2 (germline): LNHDA, SQIVND (reference sequence). This chain's CDR3 is CASSMDRVDNQPQHF.

The chain employs TRBV24-1 and TRBJ2-1. The CDR3 runs 13 residues. Germline assignment: CDR1 KGHDR and CDR2 SFDVKD. The CDR3: CATSEDTYNEQFF.

The chain has TRBV7-2 and TRBJ1-4; TCRdb calls TRBD1, which cannot be checked without DNA. CDR1 and CDR2 from the germline V gene are SGHTA and FQGNSA. The CDR3 contains 14 residues. This CDR3 is CASSLGHSNEKLFF.

This chain joins TRBV5-1 and TRBJ2-7; TCRdb's D gene call, TRBD2, goes unchecked for lack of DNA. The V gene's germline CDR1 is SGHRS and CDR2 YFSETQ. The CDR3 spans 14 residues. The CDR3 sequence: CASSQPGLNYEQYF.

The V and J genes are TRBV27 and TRBJ2-3; TCRdb indicates TRBD1, and absent DNA this call remains unverified. CDR1 is MNHEY, CDR2 SMNVEV, per germline (reference sequence). The CDR3 consists of 14 residues. CDR3 region: CASRRGGYTDTQYF.

The V gene is TRBV5-1, the J gene TRBJ2-7; lacking DNA, the TRBD1 call made by TCRdb goes unchecked. CDR1 is SGHRS, CDR2 YFSETQ, per germline. This CDR3 contains 15 residues. CDR3 amino acids: CASSFRDRYSYEQYF. The variable domain in full, with the rest retrieved from reference TRBV5-1 and TRBJ2-7, is KAGVTQTPRYLIKTRGQQVTLSCSPISGHRSVSWYQQTPGQGLQFLFEYFSETQRNKGNFPGRFSGRQFSNSRSEMNVSTLELGDSALYLCASSFRDRYSYEQYFGPGTRLTVT.

The gene calls are TRBV10-3 and TRBJ1-1; the TCRdb D gene call, TRBD1, has no DNA to confirm it. From germline, CDR1 is ENHRY and CDR2 SYGVKD. CDR3 length: 13 residues. The CDR3 reads CAIRADRDTEAFF.

The chain employs TRBV20-1 and TRBJ1-5. The CDR3 spans 13 residues. Germline V gives CDR1 DFQATT, CDR2 SNEGSKA (reference sequence). The CDR3 loop reads CSATSGHLEPQHF.

The chain recombines TRBV11-3 with TRBJ2-2; TCRdb gives TRBD1 as the D gene, but with no DNA this cannot be confirmed. The CDR3 has 14 residues. Germline V gives CDR1 SGHNT, CDR2 YENEEA. The CDR3 sequence: CASSKTGYAGELFF.

The rearrangement uses TRBV5-1 and TRBJ1-1. Looked up from germline, CDR1 is SGHRS and CDR2 is YFSETQ. The CDR3 spans 15 residues. CDR3 loop: CASSLVAGMNTEAFF.